The 26 T cell receptor beta chains given below trace back to one sample, sequenced in a study of blood T cell repertoires in COVID-19. The repertoire was sequenced with immunoSEQ multiplex PCR; TCRdb's copy has only in-frame clones and lacks some. This sample has under 200,000 clones, with approximately 80% found just once. Sequenced sample: peripheral blood. These receptors were taken from a human donor in a cohort sampled during active COVID-19.

The rearrangement joins TRBV11-2 to TRBJ2-2, with 7 bases matching TRBD2. The CDR3 runs 16 residues. Germline loops: CDR1 SGHAT, CDR2 FQNNGV. J lost 2 bases, V lost 5 bases, and 8 bases had no gene match. The CDR3, as DNA: TGTGCCAGCAGCCCCCGAGGGAGGGCCAACACCGGGGAGCTGTTTTTT. It translates to CASSPRGRANTGELFF.

This chain uses TRBV29-1 with TRBJ1-2; the D gene is possibly TRBD1 (6 bases). The V gene's germline CDR1 is SQVTM and CDR2 ANQGSEA. This CDR3 contains 12 residues. Trimming left V 6 bases short and J 2 bases short, with 10 bases between. CDR3 DNA sequence: TGCAGCGTCTGGACAGACAACTATGGCTACACCTTC. It is translated as CSVWTDNYGYTF.

J is TRBJ2-1 and V is TRBV5-1, with D maybe TRBD2 (6 bases). V was trimmed by 4 bases and J by 9 bases, leaving 11 bases between them. CDR1 is SGHRS and CDR2 is YFSETQ in the germline V gene. The CDR3 is 12 residues long. CDR3 residues: CASSRTTGEQFF. DNA of the CDR3: TGCGCCAGCAGCCGGACTACCGGTGAGCAGTTCTTC.

As regards this clone: Germline and junction disagree at one end, which may indicate a read error. The chain carries TRBV10-3 and TRBJ2-7; D perhaps matches TRBD2 (7 bases). Germline loops: CDR1 ENHRY, CDR2 SYGVKD. The CDR3 contains 13 residues. CDR3 loop: CAVRLGGDYQQYF. In DNA form, the CDR3 reads TGTGCCGTCAGACTAGGGGGGGACTACCAGCAGTACTTC.

The chain couples TRBV5-1 to TRBJ2-1; D ambiguous. V lost 0 bases to trimming and J lost 4 bases, with 8 bases between them. Germline loops: CDR1 SGHRS, CDR2 YFSETQ. There are 14 residues in the CDR3. CDR3 residues: CASSLDSSYNEQFF. The CDR3, as DNA: TGCGCCAGCAGCTTGGACAGTTCTTACAATGAGCAGTTCTTC.

This chain uses TRBV3-1 (or the pseudogene TRBV3-2) with TRBJ1-5; 10 nucleotides line up with TRBD1. The trim removed 3 bases at V and 7 bases at J, leaving 3 bases unmatched. Per germline, CDR1 LGHDT and CDR2 YNNKEL (reference sequence). The CDR3 is 14 residues long. The CDR3 sequence is CASSQTGGGQPQHF. DNA for the CDR3: TGTGCCAGCAGCCAGACAGGGGGCGGACAGCCCCAGCATTTT.

The V call is TRBV18, the J call TRBJ2-5; no definite D call. The germline V gene encodes CDR1 KGHSH and CDR2 LQKENI. The V end lost 4 bases, the J end lost 2 bases, and 8 bases lay between the germline ends. There are 13 residues in the CDR3. The CDR3 nucleotides read TGTGCCAGCTCACGCGAGGTACAAGAGACCCAGTACTTC. This sequence encodes CASSREVQETQYF.

A word on this clone: Relative to the germline gene, one junction end is altered; a read error may explain this. The V and J genes are TRBV2 and TRBJ2-5, with D perhaps matching TRBD2 (6 bases). CDR1 is SNHLY and CDR2 is FYNNEI in the germline V gene. This CDR3 region has 13 residues. The CDR3 nucleotides are TGTGCCAGCAGTCGGGACTCCCAAGGGACCCAGTACTTC. As protein: CASSRDSQGTQYF.

The chain has TRBV24-1 and TRBJ2-7; 7 nucleotides match TRBD1. With 7 bases clipped from V and 2 bases from J, the junction kept 7 bases outside the gene matches. The CDR3 is made up of 14 amino acids. The germline V gene encodes CDR1 KGHDR and CDR2 SFDVKD. The CDR3 is CATRGTDNPYEQYF. For the CDR3, the DNA is TGTGCCACCAGGGGGACAGACAATCCCTACGAGCAGTACTTC.

The chain joins TRBV6-6 to TRBJ2-7; weak D call: TRBD1 (6 bases). This CDR3 is built from 14 residues. Germline-derived CDR1 and CDR2 are MNHNY and SVGAGI (reference sequence). Trimming left V 5 bases short and J 3 bases short, with 14 bases between. The DNA of the CDR3 is TGTGCCAGCAGTACTCTAACAGGGATCTACGAGCAGTACTTC. This encodes CASSTLTGIYEQYF.

J is TRBJ1-4 and V is TRBV4-3; TRBD1 matches 10 bases. Germline CDR1 is LGHNA and CDR2 is YSLEER. V gave up 4 bases and J gave up 6 bases; unmatched junction bases: 8. The length of the CDR3 is 16 residues. The DNA for the CDR3 is TGCGCCAGCAGCCCTCAAACCGGGACAGGGGATGAAAAACTGTTTTTT. Translating gives CASSPQTGTGDEKLFF.

V gene TRBV10-3 combines with J gene TRBJ2-7, with 10 bases matching TRBD1. From germline, CDR1 is ENHRY and CDR2 SYGVKD. J gave up 2 bases and V 10 bases, and 14 bases lay outside the gene matches. The CDR3 sequence is 16 residues long. The CDR3 DNA reads TGTGCCACCTCCCACAGCACCGGGACAGGGGCCTACGAGCAGTACTTC. Its protein product is CATSHSTGTGAYEQYF.

The V call is TRBV19, the J call TRBJ1-5; a weak D match, TRBD1 (6 bases). CDR3 length: 16 amino acids. V dropped 3 bases and J dropped 0 bases, with 12 bases sitting between them. From germline, CDR1 is LNHDA and CDR2 SQIVND (reference sequence). CDR3: CASSIKGTYSNQPQHF. In DNA form, the CDR3 reads TGTGCCAGTAGTATCAAAGGGACATATAGCAATCAGCCCCAGCATTTT.

The J gene is TRBJ1-1, the V gene TRBV7-6; the D is unclear. Germline values: CDR1 SGHVS, CDR2 FNYEAQ. Trimming left V 1 base short and J 1 base short, with 10 bases between. CDR3 length equals 15 residues. CDR3 sequence (DNA): TGTGCCAGCAGCTTAGAGGGCGGAGGGAACACTGAAGCTTTCTTT. Protein sequence: CASSLEGGGNTEAFF.

This clone has only one observation. V gene TRBV4-2 combines with J gene TRBJ2-6; TRBD2 aligns across 12 bases. Germline V gives CDR1 LGHNA, CDR2 YNFKEQ. The trim removed 1 base at V and 0 bases at J, leaving 4 bases unmatched. The CDR3 runs to 19 residues. CDR3: CASSQGPTSGSSGANVLTF. In DNA, the CDR3 is TGTGCCAGCAGCCAAGGTCCGACTAGCGGGAGCTCTGGGGCCAACGTCCTGACTTTC.

This clone showed up just a few times. The CDR3 DNA follows: TGTGCCAGTAGTCCAGGGTATAGCAATCAGCCCCAGCATTTT. It codes for CASSPGYSNQPQHF. The rearrangement joins TRBV19 to TRBJ1-5; a possible D gene is TRBD1 (5 bases). With 5 bases removed from V and 0 bases from J, the gap between germline ends came to 8 bases. CDR3 length: 14 amino acids. Germline CDR1 LNHDA, CDR2 SQIVND (reference sequence).

The chain uses TRBV7-2 and TRBJ1-6, with D uncertain. The CDR3 runs 12 residues. V was pared by 2 bases and J by 10 bases, with 6 bases between. Germline CDR1 and CDR2: SGHTA and FQGNSA. CDR3 loop: CASSLRLSPLHF. The CDR3 DNA is TGTGCCAGCAGCTTACGGTTATCACCCCTCCACTTT.

This clone was detected once. The chain recombines TRBV6-6 with TRBJ1-1, with a tentative D call TRBD1 (6 bases). The V end was cut by 7 bases, the J end by 5 bases, with 14 bases between. Germline lookup yields CDR1 MNHNY and CDR2 SVGAGI (reference sequence). The CDR3 totals 13 residues. CDR3 bases: TGTGCCAGCACCTACAGGGAAGGAACTGAAGCTTTCTTT. Protein sequence: CASTYREGTEAFF.

V usage is TRBV11-2 and J usage is TRBJ2-5; 14 bases map to TRBD2. Germline V lookup: CDR1 SGHAT, CDR2 FQNNGV. The CDR3 sequence is 15 residues long. The ends lost 5 bases at V and 5 bases at J; junction bases unmatched: 4. CDR3 amino acids: CASSPRLAGGETQYF. The CDR3 region has the DNA TGTGCCAGCAGCCCCCGACTAGCGGGGGGGGAGACCCAGTACTTC.

The table lists this clone with a count of one. The V gene is TRBV5-1, the J gene TRBJ1-2, with D maybe TRBD1 (5 bases). This CDR3 has 16 amino acids. The V gene's germline CDR1 is SGHRS and CDR2 YFSETQ. Trimming removed 0 bases from V and 2 bases from J, with 14 bases in between. The chain's CDR3 is CASSLAERQLNYGYTF. CDR3 nucleotides: TGCGCCAGCAGCTTGGCCGAGAGACAGTTAAACTATGGCTACACCTTC.

The chain links TRBV15 to TRBJ1-1, with TRBD1 as a possible D gene (6 bases). Between the trimmed V and J ends, which lost 2 bases and 3 bases, there was a span of 10 bases. Germline CDR1 and CDR2: LNHNV and YYDKDF (reference sequence). CDR3 length: 14 residues. The CDR3 sequence is CATSRNRVDTEAFF. In nucleotides, the CDR3 is TGTGCCACCAGCAGAAACAGGGTTGACACTGAAGCTTTCTTT.

The V gene is TRBV7-2, the J gene TRBJ1-2; D gene uncertain. The CDR3 contains 14 residues. Between the trimmed V and J ends, which lost 0 bases and 2 bases, there was a span of 7 bases. Germline CDR1 is SGHTA and CDR2 is FQGNSA. Written as DNA, the CDR3 is TGTGCCAGCAGCTTAGCCAGAGGCAACTATGGCTACACCTTC. Residues: CASSLARGNYGYTF.

The genes are TRBV10-1 and TRBJ2-7, with 9 bases fitting TRBD1. The germline CDR1 and CDR2 sequences are WNHNN and SYGVQD (reference sequence). The CDR3 extends over 14 amino acids. J gave up 1 base and V 7 bases, and 5 bases lay outside the gene matches. The CDR3 reads CASIRGQGSYEQYF. For the CDR3, the DNA is TGCGCCAGCATCAGGGGACAGGGTTCCTACGAGCAGTACTTC.

This rearrangement joins TRBV3-1 (or the pseudogene TRBV3-2) to TRBJ1-2; no clear D gene. V was clipped by 4 bases and J by 4 bases, with 16 bases between them. The CDR3 totals 15 residues. Germline V lookup: CDR1 LGHDT, CDR2 YNNKEL (reference sequence). CDR3 sequence (DNA): TGTGCCAGCAGCCCAATCCTCGGGGAGGGCTATGGCTACACCTTC. Amino acid sequence: CASSPILGEGYGYTF.

The chain has TRBV19 and TRBJ2-5; D possibly corresponds to TRBD1 (6 bases). This CDR3 is built from 13 residues. Germline loops: CDR1 LNHDA, CDR2 SQIVND (reference sequence). Trimming removed 4 bases from V and 3 bases from J, with 9 bases in between. CDR3 amino acids: CASSRDMEETQYF. The CDR3 nucleotides read TGTGCCAGTAGTAGGGACATGGAAGAGACCCAGTACTTC.

The gene calls are TRBV5-5 and TRBJ2-3; no reliable D call. V was shortened by 3 bases and J by 2 bases, with 4 bases between the two germline ends. The V gene's germline CDR1 is SGHKS and CDR2 YYEKEE (reference sequence). This CDR3 is 12 amino acids long. CDR3 protein: CASSSITDTQYF. As DNA, the CDR3 is TGTGCCAGCAGCTCTATCACAGATACGCAGTATTTT.